This section outlines one T cell receptor (beta chain) sequence together with its context. These data belong to a study of blood T cell repertoires in COVID-19. CDR1 is SNHLY and CDR2 is FYNNEI in the germline V gene. V lost 4 bases, J lost 7 bases, and 16 bases stayed unmatched. The CDR3 runs to 17 residues. Only in-frame clones appear in the TCRdb table, and some are missing; sequencing was by immunoSEQ multiplex PCR. The sample has approximately 280,000 clones, around nine tenths seen once; the top ten hold about 4.2%. Sequencing was performed on peripheral blood. The receptor was derived from a middle-aged man with acute or convalescent COVID-19. The chain employs TRBV2 and TRBJ2-7; 10 bases align to TRBD1. CDR3 loop: CASSGMDRGTPREEQYF. The CDR3 nucleotides read TGTGCCAGCAGTGGAATGGACAGGGGGACCCCCCGCGAGGAGCAGTACTTC.